The rows below give T cell receptor beta chains drawn from one sample of a study of radiation and T cells in renal cell carcinoma. Assay: immunoSEQ multiplex PCR; the TCRdb copy retains only in-frame clones and omits some. The table shows 110,000 to 150,000 clones, with around 78% occurring only once. The specimen comprised blood, sampled from a patient whose treatment included radiotherapy and nephrectomy. All receptors come from a woman in her forties or fifties with renal cell carcinoma. CDR3s include the opening cysteine and the closing phenylalanine or tryptophan. D genes are given only for firm matches. Only some rows state a clone size, as once, few, many or a class for expanded clones.

v_gene	abundance	j_gene	d_gene	CDR3aa
TRBV10-3	-	TRBJ2-2	-	CAISESLGAPGELFF
TRBV9	-	TRBJ2-3	TRBD1	CASSVDGQGEWDTQYF
TRBV7-2	-	TRBJ1-5	-	CASSFATHQPQHF
TRBV7-6	-	TRBJ1-1	-	CASSWKGRDTEAFF
TRBV6-5	-	TRBJ1-4	TRBD1	CASSYSRRGLNEKLFF
TRBV18	-	TRBJ1-5	-	CASSPSMGNQPQHF
TRBV6-5	-	TRBJ1-5	-	CASSFGIRGQPQHF
TRBV18	-	TRBJ1-1	-	CASSDPGRSGVNTEAFF
TRBV9	-	TRBJ2-1	-	CASSVEGGGNEQFF
TRBV6-6	-	TRBJ1-4	-	CASSPPQPAEKLFF
TRBV7-2	-	TRBJ2-3	-	CASTTFQGNTQYF
TRBV7-2	-	TRBJ2-1	TRBD2	CASSQVPRGRDEQFF
TRBV7-2	-	TRBJ2-7	-	CASSLDYRETNEQYF
TRBV18	-	TRBJ1-1	TRBD1	CASSYRQGGTEAFF
TRBV9	-	TRBJ1-2	-	CASSVVKETERSGYTF
TRBV30	-	TRBJ2-3	-	CAWSVGTGAGGADTQYF
TRBV5-1	-	TRBJ2-7	TRBD2	CASGSGTSGYEQYF
TRBV7-2	once	TRBJ2-2	-	CASSLVWDGELFF
TRBV7-9	-	TRBJ1-1	-	CASSKRQAWPGEEAFF
TRBV27	-	TRBJ1-1	-	CASSLRRGGGGAEAFF
TRBV4-2	-	TRBJ1-1	-	CASSQDSANTEAFF
TRBV7-2	-	TRBJ2-1	TRBD2	CASRLAGSFEQFF
TRBV2	-	TRBJ1-2	-	CASKGLVYGYTF
TRBV6-5	-	TRBJ1-2	-	CAAAPGNYGYTF
TRBV29-1	-	TRBJ1-2	TRBD1	CSVIQGAGYGYTF
TRBV4-2	-	TRBJ1-2	-	CASSQGPGGYGYTF